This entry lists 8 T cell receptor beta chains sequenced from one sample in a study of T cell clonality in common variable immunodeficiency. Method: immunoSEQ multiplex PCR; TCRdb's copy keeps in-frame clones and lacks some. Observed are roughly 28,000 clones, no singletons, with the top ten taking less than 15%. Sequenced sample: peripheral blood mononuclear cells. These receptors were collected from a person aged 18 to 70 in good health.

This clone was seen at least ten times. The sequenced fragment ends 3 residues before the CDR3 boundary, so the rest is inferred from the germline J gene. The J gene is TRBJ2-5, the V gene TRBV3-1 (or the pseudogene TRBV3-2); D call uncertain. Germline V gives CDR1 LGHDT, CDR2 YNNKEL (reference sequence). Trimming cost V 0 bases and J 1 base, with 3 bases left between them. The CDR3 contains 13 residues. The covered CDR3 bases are TGTGCCAGCAGCCAAGACCTCCAAGAGACC. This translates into CASSQDLQET. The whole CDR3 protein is CASSQDLQETQYF.

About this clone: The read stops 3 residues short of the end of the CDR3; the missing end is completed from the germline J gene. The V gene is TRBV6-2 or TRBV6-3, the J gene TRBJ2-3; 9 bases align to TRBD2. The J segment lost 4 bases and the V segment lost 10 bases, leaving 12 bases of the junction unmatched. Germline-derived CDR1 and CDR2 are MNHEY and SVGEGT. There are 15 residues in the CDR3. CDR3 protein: CATSRNSGGPDTQYF. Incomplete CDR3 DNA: TGTGCCACCTCCCGGAATAGCGGGGGCCCAGATACG.

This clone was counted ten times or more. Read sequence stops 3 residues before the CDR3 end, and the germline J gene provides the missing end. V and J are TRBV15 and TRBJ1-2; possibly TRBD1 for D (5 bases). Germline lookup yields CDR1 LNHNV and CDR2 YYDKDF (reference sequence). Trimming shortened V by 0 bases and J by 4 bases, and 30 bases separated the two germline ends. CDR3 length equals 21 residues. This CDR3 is CATSRDFSFEDLPSRGYGYTF. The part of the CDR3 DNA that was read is TGTGCCACCAGCAGAGATTTCAGTTTTGAAGACTTACCCTCGAGGGGCTATGGC.

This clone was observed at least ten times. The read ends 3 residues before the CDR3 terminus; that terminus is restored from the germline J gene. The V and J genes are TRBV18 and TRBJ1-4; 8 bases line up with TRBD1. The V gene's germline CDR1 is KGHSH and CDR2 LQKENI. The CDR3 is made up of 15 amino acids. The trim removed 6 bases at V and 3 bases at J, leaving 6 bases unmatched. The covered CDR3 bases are TGTGCCAGCTCCCCGACAGGGGCAGCTAATGAAAAA. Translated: CASSPTGAANEK. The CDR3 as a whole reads CASSPTGAANEKLFF.

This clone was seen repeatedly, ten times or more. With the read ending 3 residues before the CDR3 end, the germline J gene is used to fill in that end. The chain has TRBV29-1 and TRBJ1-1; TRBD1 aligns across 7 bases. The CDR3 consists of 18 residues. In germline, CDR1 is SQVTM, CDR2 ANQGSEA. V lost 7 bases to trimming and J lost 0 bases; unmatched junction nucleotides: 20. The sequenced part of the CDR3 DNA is TGCAGCGGAGGAAGGATCAGGCAGGGGGACTTCATGAACACTGAA. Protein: CSGGRIRQGDFMNTE. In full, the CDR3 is CSGGRIRQGDFMNTEAFF.

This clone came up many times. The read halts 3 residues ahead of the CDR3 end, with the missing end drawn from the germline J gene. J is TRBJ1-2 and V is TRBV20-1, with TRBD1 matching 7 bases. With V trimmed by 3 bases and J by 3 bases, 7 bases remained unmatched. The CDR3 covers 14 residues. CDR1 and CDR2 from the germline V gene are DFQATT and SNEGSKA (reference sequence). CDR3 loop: CSARGLQGYYGYTF. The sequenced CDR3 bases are TGCAGTGCTAGGGGCCTACAGGGGTACTATGGC.

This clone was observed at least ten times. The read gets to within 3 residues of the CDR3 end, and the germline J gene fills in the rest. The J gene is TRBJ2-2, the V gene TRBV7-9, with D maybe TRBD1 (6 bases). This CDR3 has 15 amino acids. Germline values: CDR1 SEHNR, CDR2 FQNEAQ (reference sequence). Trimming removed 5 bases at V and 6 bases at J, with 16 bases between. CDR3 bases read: TGTGCCAGCAGCGGAGGCAGGGGTAGAGCCGGGGAG. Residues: CASSGGRGRAGE. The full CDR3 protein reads CASSGGRGRAGELFF.

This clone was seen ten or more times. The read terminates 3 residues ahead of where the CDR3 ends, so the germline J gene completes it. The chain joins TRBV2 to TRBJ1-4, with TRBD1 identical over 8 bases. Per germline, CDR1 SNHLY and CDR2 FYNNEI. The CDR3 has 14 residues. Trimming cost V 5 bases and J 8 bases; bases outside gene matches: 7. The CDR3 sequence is CASSPDRADEKLFF. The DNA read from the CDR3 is TGTGCCAGCAGTCCGGACAGGGCGGACGAAAAA.